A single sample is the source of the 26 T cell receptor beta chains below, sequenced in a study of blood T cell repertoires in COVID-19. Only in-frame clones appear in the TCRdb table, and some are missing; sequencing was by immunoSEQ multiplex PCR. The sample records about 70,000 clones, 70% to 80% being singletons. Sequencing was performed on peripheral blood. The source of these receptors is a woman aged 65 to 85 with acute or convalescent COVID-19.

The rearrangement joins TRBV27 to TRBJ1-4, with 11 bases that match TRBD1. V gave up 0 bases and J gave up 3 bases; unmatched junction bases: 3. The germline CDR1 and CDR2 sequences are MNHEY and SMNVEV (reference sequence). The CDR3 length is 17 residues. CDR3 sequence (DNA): TGTGCCAGCAGTTTATCCGGACAGGGGGCGCCTAATGAAAAACTGTTTTTT. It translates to CASSLSGQGAPNEKLFF.

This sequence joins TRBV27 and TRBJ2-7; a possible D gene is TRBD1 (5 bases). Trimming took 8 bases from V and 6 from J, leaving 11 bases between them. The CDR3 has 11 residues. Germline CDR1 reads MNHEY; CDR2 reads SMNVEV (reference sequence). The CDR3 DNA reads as TGTGCCAGCGGCAGGGTCGGCGAGCAGTACTTC. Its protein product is CASGRVGEQYF.

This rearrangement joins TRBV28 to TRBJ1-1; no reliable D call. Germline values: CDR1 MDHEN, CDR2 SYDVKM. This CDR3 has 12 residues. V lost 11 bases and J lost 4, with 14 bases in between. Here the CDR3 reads CAALAARTEAFF. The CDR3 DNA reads TGTGCCGCCTTGGCGGCGCGCACTGAAGCTTTCTTT.

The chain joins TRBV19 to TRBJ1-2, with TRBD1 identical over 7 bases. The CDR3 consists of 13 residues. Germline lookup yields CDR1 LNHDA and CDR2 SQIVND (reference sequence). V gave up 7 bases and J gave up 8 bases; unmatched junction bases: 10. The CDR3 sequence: CASNDRAGKGYTF. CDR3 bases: TGTGCCAGTAACGACAGGGCCGGTAAAGGCTACACCTTC.

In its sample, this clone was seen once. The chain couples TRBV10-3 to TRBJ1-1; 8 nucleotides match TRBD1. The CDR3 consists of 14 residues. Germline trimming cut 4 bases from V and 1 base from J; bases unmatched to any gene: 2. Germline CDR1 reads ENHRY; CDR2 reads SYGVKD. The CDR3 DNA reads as TGTGCCATCAGTGTAGGACAGGGGAACACTGAAGCTTTCTTT. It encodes CAISVGQGNTEAFF.

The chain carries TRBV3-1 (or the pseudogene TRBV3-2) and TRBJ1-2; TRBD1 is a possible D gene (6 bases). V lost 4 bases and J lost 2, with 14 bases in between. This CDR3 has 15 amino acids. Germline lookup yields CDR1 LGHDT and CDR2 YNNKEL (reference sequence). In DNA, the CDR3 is TGTGCCAGCAGCCTTGGGGGCAGGGAAAACTATGGCTACACCTTC. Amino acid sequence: CASSLGGRENYGYTF.

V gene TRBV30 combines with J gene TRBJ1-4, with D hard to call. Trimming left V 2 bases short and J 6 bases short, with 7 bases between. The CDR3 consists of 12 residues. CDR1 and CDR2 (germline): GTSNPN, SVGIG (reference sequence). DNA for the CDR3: TGTGCCTGGAGTCCAGAGGATGAAAAACTGTTTTTT. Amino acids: CAWSPEDEKLFF.

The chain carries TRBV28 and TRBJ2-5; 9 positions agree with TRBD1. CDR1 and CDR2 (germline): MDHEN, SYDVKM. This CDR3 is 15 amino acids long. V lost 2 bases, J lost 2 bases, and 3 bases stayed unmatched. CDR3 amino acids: CASSLPGQGQETQYF. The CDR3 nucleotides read TGTGCCAGCAGTTTACCGGGACAGGGTCAAGAGACCCAGTACTTC.

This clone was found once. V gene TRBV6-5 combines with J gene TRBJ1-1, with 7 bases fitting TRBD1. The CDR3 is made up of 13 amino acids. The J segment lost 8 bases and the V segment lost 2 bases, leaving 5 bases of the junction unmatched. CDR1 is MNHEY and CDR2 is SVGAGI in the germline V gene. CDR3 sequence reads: CASSYQTGREAFF. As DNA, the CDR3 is TGTGCCAGCAGTTACCAGACAGGGAGAGAAGCTTTCTTT.

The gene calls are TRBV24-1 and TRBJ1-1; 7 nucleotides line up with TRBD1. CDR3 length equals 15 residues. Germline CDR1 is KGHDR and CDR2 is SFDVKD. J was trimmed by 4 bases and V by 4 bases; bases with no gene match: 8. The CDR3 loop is CATSESQTGSTEAFF. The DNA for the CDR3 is TGTGCCACCAGTGAATCTCAGACAGGGAGCACTGAAGCTTTCTTT.

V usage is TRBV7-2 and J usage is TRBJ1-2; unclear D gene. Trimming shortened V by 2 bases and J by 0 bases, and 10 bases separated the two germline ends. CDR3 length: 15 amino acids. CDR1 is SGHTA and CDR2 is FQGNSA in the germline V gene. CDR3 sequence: CASSLSQASNYGYTF. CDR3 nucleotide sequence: TGTGCCAGCAGCTTATCGCAGGCCTCTAACTATGGCTACACCTTC.

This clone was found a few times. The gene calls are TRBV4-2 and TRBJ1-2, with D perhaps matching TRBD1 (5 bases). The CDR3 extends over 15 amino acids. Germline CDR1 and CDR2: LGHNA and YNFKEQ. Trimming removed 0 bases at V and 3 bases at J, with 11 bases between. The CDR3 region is CASSQDGGMDYGYTF. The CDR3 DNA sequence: TGTGCCAGCAGCCAAGACGGGGGGATGGACTATGGCTACACCTTC.

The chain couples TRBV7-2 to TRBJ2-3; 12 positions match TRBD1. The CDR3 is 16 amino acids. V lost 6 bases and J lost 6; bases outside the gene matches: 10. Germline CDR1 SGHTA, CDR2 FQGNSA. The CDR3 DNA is TGTGCCAGCAGTGCCCCCGGGACAGGGGGCGGGGATACGCAGTATTTT. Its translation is CASSAPGTGGGDTQYF.

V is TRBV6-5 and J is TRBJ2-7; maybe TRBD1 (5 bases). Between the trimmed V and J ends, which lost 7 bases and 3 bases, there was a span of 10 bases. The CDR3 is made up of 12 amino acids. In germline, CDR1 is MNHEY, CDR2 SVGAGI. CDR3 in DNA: TGTGCCAGCACCCAGGGCATCTACGAGCAGTACTTC. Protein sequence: CASTQGIYEQYF.

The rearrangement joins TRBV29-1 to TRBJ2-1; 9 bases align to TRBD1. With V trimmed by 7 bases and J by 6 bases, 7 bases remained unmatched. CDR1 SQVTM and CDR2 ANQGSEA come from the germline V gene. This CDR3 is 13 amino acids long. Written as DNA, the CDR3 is TGCAGCGGGCGGGACAGGGTTTTCAATGAGCAGTTCTTC. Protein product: CSGRDRVFNEQFF.

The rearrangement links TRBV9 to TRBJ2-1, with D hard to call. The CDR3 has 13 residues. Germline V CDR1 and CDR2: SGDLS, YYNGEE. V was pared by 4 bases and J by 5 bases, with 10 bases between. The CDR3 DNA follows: TGTGCCAGCAGCCCGCGAGTGGACAATGAGCAGTTCTTC. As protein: CASSPRVDNEQFF. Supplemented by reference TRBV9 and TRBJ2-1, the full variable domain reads DSGVTQTPKHLITATGQRVTLRCSPRSGDLSVYWYQQSLDQGLQFLIQYYNGEERAKGNILERFSAQQFPDLHSELNLSSLELGDSALYFCASSPRVDNEQFFGPGTRLTVL.

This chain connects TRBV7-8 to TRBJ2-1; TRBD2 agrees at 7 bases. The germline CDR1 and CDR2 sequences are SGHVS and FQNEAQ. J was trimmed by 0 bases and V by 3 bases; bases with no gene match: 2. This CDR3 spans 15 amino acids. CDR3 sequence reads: CASSFSGNSYNEQFF. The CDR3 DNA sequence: TGTGCCAGCAGCTTCAGCGGGAACTCCTACAATGAGCAGTTCTTC.

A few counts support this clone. CDR3: CAIRRGQGNAEAFF. The DNA of the CDR3 is TGTGCCATCAGAAGGGGACAGGGAAACGCTGAAGCTTTCTTT. This chain connects TRBV10-3 to TRBJ1-1; the match to TRBD1 covers 9 bases. The germline V gene encodes CDR1 ENHRY and CDR2 SYGVKD. The CDR3 runs 14 residues. V was pared by 6 bases and J by 6 bases, with 8 bases of the junction left unmatched.

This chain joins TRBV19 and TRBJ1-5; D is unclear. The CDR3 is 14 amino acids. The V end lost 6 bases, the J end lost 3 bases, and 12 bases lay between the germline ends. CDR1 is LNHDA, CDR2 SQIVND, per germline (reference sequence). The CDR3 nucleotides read TGTGCCAGTAGCATGGGTTGGGCCAATCAGCCCCAGCATTTT. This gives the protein CASSMGWANQPQHF. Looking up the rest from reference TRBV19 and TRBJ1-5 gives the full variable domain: DGGITQSPKYLFRKEGQNVTLSCEQNLNHDAMYWYRQDPGQGLRLIYYSQIVNDFQKGDIAEGYSVSREKKESFPLTVTSAQKNPTAFYLCASSMGWANQPQHFGDGTRLSIL.

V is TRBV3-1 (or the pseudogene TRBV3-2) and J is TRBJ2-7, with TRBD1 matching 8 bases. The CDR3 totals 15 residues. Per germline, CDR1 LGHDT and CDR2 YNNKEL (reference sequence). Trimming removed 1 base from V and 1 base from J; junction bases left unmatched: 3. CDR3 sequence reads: CASSQVQGASYEQYF. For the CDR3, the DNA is TGTGCCAGCAGCCAAGTGCAGGGGGCGTCCTACGAGCAGTACTTC.

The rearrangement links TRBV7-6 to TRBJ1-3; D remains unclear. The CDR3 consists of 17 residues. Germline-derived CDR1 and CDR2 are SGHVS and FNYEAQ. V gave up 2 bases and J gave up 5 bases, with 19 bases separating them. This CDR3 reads CASSLLSEAVSRNTIYF. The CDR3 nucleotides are TGTGCCAGCAGCTTATTGTCTGAGGCAGTCAGTAGAAACACCATATATTTT.

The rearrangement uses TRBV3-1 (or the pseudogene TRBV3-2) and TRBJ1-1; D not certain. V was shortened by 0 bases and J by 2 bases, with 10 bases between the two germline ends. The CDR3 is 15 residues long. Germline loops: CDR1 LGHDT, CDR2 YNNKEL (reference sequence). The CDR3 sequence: CASSQDLLSNTEAFF. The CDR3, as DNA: TGTGCCAGCAGCCAAGATTTACTATCTAACACTGAAGCTTTCTTT.

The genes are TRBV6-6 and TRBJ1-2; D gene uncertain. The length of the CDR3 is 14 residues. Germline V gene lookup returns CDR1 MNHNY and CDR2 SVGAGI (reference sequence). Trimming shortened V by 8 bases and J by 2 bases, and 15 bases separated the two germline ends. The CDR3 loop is CASLNGLSNYGYTF. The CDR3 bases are TGTGCCAGCCTAAATGGACTGAGCAACTATGGCTACACCTTC.

The chain's CDR3 is CASSHFRGQGSDTQYF. The CDR3 DNA is TGCGCCAGCAGCCATTTCCGGGGACAGGGTTCAGATACGCAGTATTTT. The V gene is TRBV4-1, the J gene TRBJ2-3; 9 nucleotides line up with TRBD1. Germline trimming cut 3 bases from V and 4 bases from J; bases unmatched to any gene: 8. The CDR3 spans 16 residues. CDR1 is MGHRA, CDR2 YSYEKL, per germline.

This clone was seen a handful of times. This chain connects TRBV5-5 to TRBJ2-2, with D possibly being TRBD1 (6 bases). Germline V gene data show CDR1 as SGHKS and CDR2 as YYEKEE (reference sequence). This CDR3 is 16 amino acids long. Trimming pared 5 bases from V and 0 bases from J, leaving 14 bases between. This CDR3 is CASSRETGSNTGELFF. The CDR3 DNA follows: TGTGCCAGCAGTAGGGAGACAGGATCGAACACCGGGGAGCTGTTTTTT.

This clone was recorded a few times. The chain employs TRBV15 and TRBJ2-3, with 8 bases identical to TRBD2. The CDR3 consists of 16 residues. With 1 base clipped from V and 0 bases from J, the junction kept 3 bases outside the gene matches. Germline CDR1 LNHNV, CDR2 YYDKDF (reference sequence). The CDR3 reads CATSRAGGPSTDTQYF. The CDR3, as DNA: TGTGCCACCAGCAGAGCGGGAGGGCCGAGCACAGATACGCAGTATTTT.